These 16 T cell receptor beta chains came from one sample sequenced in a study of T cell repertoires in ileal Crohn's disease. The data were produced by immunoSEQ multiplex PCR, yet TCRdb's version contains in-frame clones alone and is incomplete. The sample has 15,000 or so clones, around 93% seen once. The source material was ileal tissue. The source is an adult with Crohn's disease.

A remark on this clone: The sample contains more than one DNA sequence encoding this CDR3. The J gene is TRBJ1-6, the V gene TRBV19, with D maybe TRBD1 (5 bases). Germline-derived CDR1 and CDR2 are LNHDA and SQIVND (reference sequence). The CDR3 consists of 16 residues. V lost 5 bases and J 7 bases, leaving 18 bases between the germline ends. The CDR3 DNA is TGTGCCAGTAGTGGGGGGAGGGAGAACCCCAATTCACCCCTCCACTTT. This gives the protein CASSGGRENPNSPLHF.

CDR3 in amino acids: CASSQDLPGANTIYF. CDR3 bases: TGCGCCAGCAGCCAAGATCTTCCAGGGGCAAACACCATATATTTT. The chain employs TRBV4-1 and TRBJ1-3; possibly TRBD1 for D (6 bases). Trimming stripped 0 bases from V and 6 bases from J, with 12 bases between. Germline assignment: CDR1 MGHRA and CDR2 YSYEKL. This CDR3 is 15 amino acids long.

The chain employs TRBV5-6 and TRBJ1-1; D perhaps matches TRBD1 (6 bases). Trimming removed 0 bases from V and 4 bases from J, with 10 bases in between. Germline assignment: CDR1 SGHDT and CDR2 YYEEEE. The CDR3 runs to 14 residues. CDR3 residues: CASSLGGGGTEAFF. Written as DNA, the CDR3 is TGTGCCAGCAGCTTGGGAGGGGGGGGCACTGAAGCTTTCTTT.

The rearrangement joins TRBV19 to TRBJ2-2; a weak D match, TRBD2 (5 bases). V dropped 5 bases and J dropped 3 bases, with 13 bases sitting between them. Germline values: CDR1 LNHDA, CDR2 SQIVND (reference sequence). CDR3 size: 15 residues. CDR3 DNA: TGTGCCAGTAGTCCCTCGACTACTTACACCGGGGAGCTGTTTTTT. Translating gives CASSPSTTYTGELFF.

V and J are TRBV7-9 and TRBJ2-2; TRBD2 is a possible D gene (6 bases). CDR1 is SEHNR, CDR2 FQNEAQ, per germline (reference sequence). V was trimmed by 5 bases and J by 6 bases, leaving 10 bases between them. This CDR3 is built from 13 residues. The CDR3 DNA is TGTGCCAGCAGCCGACTAGATGCCGGGGAGCTGTTTTTT. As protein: CASSRLDAGELFF.

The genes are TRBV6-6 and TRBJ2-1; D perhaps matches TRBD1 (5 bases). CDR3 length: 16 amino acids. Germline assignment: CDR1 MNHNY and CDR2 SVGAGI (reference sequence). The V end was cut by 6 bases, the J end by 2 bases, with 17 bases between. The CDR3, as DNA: TGTGCCAGCAGGTCCCTTCTGGACATGCCCTACAATGAGCAGTTCTTC. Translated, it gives CASRSLLDMPYNEQFF.

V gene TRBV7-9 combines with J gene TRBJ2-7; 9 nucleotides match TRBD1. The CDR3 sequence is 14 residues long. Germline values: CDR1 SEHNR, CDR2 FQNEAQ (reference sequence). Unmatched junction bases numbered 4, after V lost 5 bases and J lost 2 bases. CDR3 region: CASSRTGEPYEQYF. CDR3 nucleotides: TGTGCCAGCAGCCGGACAGGGGAACCCTACGAGCAGTACTTC.

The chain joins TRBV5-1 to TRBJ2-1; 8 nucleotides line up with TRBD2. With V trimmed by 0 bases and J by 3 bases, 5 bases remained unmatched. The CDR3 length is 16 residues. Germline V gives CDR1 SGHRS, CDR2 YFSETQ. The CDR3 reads CASSLAAGGDYNEQFF. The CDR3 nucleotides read TGCGCCAGCAGCTTGGCGGCGGGGGGTGACTACAATGAGCAGTTCTTC.

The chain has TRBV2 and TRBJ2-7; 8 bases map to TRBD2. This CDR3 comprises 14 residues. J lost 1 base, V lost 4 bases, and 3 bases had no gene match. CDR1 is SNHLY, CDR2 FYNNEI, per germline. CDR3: CASSGRGGSYEQYF. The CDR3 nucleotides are TGTGCCAGCAGTGGTCGGGGGGGGTCCTACGAGCAGTACTTC.

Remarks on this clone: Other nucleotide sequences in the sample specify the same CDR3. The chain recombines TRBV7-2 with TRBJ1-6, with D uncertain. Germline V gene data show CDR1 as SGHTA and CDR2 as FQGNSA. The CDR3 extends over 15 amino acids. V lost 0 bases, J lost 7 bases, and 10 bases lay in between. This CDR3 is CASSLAGSLNSPLHF. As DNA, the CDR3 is TGTGCCAGCAGCTTAGCCGGGAGTCTAAATTCACCCCTCCACTTT.

CDR3 sequence (DNA): TGTGCCAGCAGCTTGAGCGGGGGGGATGCCAATGAGCAGTTCTTC. Amino acid sequence: CASSLSGGDANEQFF. This rearrangement joins TRBV6-5 to TRBJ2-1; TRBD2 agrees at 10 bases. CDR1 is MNHEY, CDR2 SVGAGI, per germline. V dropped 6 bases and J dropped 6; count of bases not matched to a gene: 8. This CDR3 contains 15 residues.

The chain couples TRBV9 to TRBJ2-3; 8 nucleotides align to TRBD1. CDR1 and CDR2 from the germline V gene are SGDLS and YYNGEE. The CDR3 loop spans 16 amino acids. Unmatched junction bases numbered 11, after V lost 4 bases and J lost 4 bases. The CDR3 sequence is CASSSWTGTGPDTQYF. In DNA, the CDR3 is TGTGCCAGCAGCTCCTGGACAGGGACGGGTCCAGATACGCAGTATTTT.

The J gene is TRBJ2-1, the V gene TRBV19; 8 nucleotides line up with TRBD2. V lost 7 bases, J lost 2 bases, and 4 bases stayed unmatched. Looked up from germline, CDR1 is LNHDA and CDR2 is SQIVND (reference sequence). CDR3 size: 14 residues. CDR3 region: CASTAGGAYNEQFF. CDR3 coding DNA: TGTGCCAGTACGGCGGGGGGTGCCTACAATGAGCAGTTCTTC.

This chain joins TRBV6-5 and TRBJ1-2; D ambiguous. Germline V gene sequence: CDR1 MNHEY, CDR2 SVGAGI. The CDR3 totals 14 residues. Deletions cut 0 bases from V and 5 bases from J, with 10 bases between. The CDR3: CASSYSQETYGYTF. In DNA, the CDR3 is TGTGCCAGCAGTTACTCCCAGGAAACTTATGGCTACACCTTC.

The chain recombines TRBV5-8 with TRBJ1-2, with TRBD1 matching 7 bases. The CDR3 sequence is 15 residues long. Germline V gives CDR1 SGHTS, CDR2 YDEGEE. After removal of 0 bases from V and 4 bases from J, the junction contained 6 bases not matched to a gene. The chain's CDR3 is CASSLGQGLFYGYTF. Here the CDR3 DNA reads TGTGCCAGCAGCTTGGGACAGGGCCTGTTCTATGGCTACACCTTC. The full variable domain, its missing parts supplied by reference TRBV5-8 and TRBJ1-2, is EAGVTQSPTHLIKTRGQQATLRCSPISGHTSVYWYQQALGLGLQFLLWYDEGEERNRGNFPPRFSGRQFPNYSSELNVNALELEDSALYLCASSLGQGLFYGYTFGSGTRLTVV.

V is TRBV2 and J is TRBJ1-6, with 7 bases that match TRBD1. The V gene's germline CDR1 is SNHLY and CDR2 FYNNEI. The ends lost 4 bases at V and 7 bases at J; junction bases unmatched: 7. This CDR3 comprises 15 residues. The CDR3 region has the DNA TGTGCCAGCAGTGGAAGACAGGGTGGCAATTCACCCCTCCACTTT. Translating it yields CASSGRQGGNSPLHF.